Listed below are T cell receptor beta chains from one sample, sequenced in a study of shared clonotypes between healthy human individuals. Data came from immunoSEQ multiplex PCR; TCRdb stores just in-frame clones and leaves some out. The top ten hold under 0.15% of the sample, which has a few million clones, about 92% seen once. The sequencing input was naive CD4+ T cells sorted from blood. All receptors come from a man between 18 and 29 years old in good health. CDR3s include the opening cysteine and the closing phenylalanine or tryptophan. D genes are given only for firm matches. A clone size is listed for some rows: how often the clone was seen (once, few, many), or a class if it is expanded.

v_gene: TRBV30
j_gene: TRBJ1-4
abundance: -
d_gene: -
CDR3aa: CAWSGPSLMKLFF
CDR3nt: TGTGCCTGGAGTGGACCGTCTCTTATGAAACTGTTTTTT

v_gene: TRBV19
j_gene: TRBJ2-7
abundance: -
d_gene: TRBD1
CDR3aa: CASSNLTGNTYEQYF
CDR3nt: TGTGCCAGTAGTAACCTGACAGGGAATACCTACGAGCAGTACTTC

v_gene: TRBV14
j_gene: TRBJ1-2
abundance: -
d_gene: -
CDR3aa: CASSRQGPQRGYGYTF
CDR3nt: TGTGCCAGCAGCCGCCAGGGACCTCAGAGAGGTTATGGCTACACCTTC

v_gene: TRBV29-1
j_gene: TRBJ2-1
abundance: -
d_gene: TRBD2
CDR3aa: CSVNMLAGGTYNEQFF
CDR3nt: TGCAGCGTCAACATGCTAGCGGGGGGAACCTACAATGAGCAGTTCTTC

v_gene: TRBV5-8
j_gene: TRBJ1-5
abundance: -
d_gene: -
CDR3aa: CASSLMRGQPGQPQHF
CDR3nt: TGTGCCAGCAGCTTGATGAGGGGCCAACCCGGGCAGCCCCAGCATTTT

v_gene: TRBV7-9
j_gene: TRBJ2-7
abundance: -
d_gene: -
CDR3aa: CASSPGDSYEQYF
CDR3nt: TGTGCCAGCAGCCCAGGGGACTCCTACGAGCAGTACTTC

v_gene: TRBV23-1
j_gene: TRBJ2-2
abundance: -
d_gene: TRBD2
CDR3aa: CASSRGTSGTQELFF
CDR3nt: TGCGCCAGCAGTCGCGGGACTAGCGGGACCCAGGAGCTGTTTTTT

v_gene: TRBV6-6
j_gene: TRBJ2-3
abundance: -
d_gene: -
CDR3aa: CASTRVGRNTDTQYF
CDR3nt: TGTGCCAGCACTCGGGTGGGGAGGAACACAGATACGCAGTATTTT

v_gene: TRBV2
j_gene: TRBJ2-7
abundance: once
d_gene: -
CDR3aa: CASLSRGHSEQYF
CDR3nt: TGTGCCAGCCTCTCGAGAGGGCACAGCGAGCAGTACTTC

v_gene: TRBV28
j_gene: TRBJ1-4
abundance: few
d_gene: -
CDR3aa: CASSLAGVEKLFF
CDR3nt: TGTGCCAGCAGTTTGGCAGGGGTCGAAAAACTGTTTTTT

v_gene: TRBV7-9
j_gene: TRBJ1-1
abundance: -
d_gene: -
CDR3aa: CASSLAGGKVNTEAFF
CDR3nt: TGTGCCAGCAGCTTAGCGGGCGGCAAGGTGAACACTGAAGCTTTCTTT

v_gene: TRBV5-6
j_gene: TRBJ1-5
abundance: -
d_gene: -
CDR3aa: CASSPGRWEGQPQHF
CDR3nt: TGTGCCAGCAGCCCGGGACGGTGGGAGGGTCAGCCCCAGCATTTT

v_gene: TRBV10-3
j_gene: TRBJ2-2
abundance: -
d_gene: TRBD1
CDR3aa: CASHQGQGNTGELFF
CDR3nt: TGTGCCTCGCACCAGGGACAGGGAAACACCGGGGAGCTGTTTTTT

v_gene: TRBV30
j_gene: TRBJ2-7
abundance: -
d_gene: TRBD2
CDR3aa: CAWSVPTSGSYEQYF
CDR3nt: TGTGCCTGGAGTGTACCCACTAGCGGGTCCTACGAGCAGTACTTC

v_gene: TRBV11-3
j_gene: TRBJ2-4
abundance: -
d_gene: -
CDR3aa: CASSLGQGGKNIQYF
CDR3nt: TGTGCCAGCAGCTTAGGTCAGGGGGGGAAAAACATTCAGTACTTC

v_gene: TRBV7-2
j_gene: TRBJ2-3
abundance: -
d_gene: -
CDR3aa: CASSLEVGKDTQYF
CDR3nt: TGTGCCAGCAGCTTAGAGGTCGGGAAAGATACGCAGTATTTT

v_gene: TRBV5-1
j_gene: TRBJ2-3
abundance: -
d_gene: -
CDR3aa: CASSQAVSTDTQYF
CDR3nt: TGCGCCAGCAGCCAGGCGGTTAGCACAGATACGCAGTATTTT

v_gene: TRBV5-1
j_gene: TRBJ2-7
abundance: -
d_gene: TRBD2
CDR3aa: CASSPAGGERLYEQYF
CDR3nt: TGCGCCAGCAGCCCGGCGGGAGGTGAACGACTGTACGAGCAGTACTTC

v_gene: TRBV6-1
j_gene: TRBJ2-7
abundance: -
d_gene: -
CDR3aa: CASSAGGVAYEQYF
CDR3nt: TGTGCCAGCAGTGCCGGGGGAGTCGCCTACGAGCAGTACTTC

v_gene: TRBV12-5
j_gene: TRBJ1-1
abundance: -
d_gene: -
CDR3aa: CASGPGHTEAFF
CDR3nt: TGTGCTAGTGGTCCGGGGCACACTGAAGCTTTCTTT

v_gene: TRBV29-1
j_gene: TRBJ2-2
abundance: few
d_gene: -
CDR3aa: CSVAPGNTGELFF
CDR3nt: TGCAGCGTTGCTCCAGGGAACACCGGGGAGCTGTTTTTT

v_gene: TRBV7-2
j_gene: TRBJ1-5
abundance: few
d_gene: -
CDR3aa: CASSLWINQPQHF
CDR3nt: TGTGCCAGCAGCTTATGGATTAATCAGCCCCAGCATTTT

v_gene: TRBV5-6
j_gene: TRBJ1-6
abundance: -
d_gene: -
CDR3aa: CASSLATGSLHF
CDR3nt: TGTGCCAGCAGCTTGGCAACGGGCTCTCTCCACTTT

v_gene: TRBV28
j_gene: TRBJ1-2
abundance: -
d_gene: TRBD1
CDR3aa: CASSTWFDRGDYGYTF
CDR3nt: TGTGCCAGCAGTACCTGGTTTGACAGGGGGGACTATGGCTACACCTTC

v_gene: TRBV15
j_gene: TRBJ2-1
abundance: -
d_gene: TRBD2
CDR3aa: CATSRDNPGLVSYNEQFF
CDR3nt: TGTGCCACCAGCAGAGATAATCCAGGACTAGTGTCCTACAATGAGCAGTTCTTC

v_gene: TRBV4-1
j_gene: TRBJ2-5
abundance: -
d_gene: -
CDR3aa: CASSHDVETQYF
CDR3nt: TGCGCCAGCAGCCACGATGTGGAGACCCAGTACTTC

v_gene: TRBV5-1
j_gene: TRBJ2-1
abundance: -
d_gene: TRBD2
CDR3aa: CASSLVVSGRLNEQFF
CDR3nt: TGCGCCAGCAGCTTGGTGGTTAGCGGGAGGTTGAACGAGCAGTTCTTC

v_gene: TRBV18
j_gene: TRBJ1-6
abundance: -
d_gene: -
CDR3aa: CASSPLQGQYNSPLHF
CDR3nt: TGTGCCAGCTCACCACTGCAGGGGCAATATAATTCACCCCTCCACTTT

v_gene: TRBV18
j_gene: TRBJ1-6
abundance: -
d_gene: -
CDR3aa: CASSPTPGTDPPLHF
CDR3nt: TGTGCCAGCTCACCAACCCCTGGGACGGATCCACCCCTCCACTTT

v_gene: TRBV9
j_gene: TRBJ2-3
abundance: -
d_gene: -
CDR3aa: CASSVEGQSDTQYF
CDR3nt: TGTGCCAGCAGCGTAGAGGGCCAGTCAGATACGCAGTATTTT

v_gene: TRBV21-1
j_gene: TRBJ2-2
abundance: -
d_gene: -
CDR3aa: CASSKRVQREELFF
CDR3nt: TGTGCCAGCAGCAAAAGGGTCCAAAGGGAGGAGCTGTTTTTT

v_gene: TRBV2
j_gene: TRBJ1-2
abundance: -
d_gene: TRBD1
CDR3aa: CASSKQQGGGYTF
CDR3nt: TGTGCCAGCAGTAAACAGCAGGGGGGAGGCTACACCTTC

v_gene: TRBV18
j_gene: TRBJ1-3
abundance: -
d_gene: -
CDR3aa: CASSPRDTTSRNTIYF
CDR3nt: TGTGCCAGCTCACCTCGGGATACTACCTCCAGAAACACCATATATTTT

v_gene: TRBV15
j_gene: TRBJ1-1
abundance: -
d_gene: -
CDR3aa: CATSIATGTPNTEAFF
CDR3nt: TGTGCCACCAGCATCGCTACCGGGACACCGAACACTGAAGCTTTCTTT

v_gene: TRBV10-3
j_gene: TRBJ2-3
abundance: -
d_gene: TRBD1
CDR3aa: CAIRRTGTEDTQYF
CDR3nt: TGTGCCATCAGGAGAACCGGGACAGAAGATACGCAGTATTTT

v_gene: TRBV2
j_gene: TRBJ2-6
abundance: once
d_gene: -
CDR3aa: CASSEQGGANVLTF
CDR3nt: TGTGCCAGCAGTGAACAGGGTGGGGCCAACGTCCTGACTTTC

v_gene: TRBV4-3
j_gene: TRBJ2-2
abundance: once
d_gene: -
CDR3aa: CASSQDLLNTGELFF
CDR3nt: TGCGCCAGCAGCCAAGATCTGCTGAACACCGGGGAGCTGTTTTTT

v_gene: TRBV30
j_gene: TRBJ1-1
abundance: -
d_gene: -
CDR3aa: CAWIGTEAFF
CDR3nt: TGTGCCTGGATTGGCACTGAAGCTTTCTTT

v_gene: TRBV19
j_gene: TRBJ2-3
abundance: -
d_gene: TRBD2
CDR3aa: CASSLNLGLAGVTDTQYF
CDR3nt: TGTGCCAGTAGTCTCAACCTTGGACTAGCGGGGGTAACAGATACGCAGTATTTT

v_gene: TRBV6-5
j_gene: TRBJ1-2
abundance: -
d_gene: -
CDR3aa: CASSYSETGLYGYTF
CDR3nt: TGTGCCAGCAGTTACTCAGAGACAGGATTATATGGCTACACCTTC

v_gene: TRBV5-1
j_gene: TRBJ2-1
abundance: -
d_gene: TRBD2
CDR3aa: CASSLRLAGVVDNEQFF
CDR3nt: TGCGCCAGCAGCTTACGACTAGCGGGAGTCGTGGACAATGAGCAGTTCTTC